This is a list of T cell receptor beta chains from one sample in a study of identical twins. TCRdb independently ran MiXCR on the 5' RACE reads; one entry per CDR3 protein. The data hold hundreds of thousands of distinct CDR3 sequences, with under 10% observed a single time. These data also formed part of another study, on yellow fever vaccine responses in identical twins.

The source material was memory (CD45RO+) T cells sorted from blood. Receptor source: a woman younger than 35 in good health. The CDR3 runs from the conserved cysteine through the conserved F or W. The D gene is left open where the match is weak. Clone size is stated in some rows and not others, as once, few, many or a class when expanded.

TRBJ2-2	-	15	many	TRBV5-1	CASSLEPANTGELFF	TGCGCCAGCAGCTTGGAACCGGCGAACACCGGGGAGCTGTTTTTT
TRBJ2-3	-	11	many	TRBV6-5	CASGATDTQYF	TGTGCCAGCGGGGCCACAGATACGCAGTATTTT
TRBJ2-5	-	14	many	TRBV10-1	CASSERRTQETQYF	TGCGCCAGCAGTGAGCGGAGAACCCAAGAGACCCAGTACTTC
TRBJ1-5	-	15	-	TRBV28	CAIPNQLDSNQPQHF	TGTGCCATCCCGAATCAGCTCGATAGCAATCAGCCCCAGCATTTT
TRBJ2-5	TRBD2	16	many	TRBV19	CASSSTSLAGGKTQYF	TGTGCCAGTAGTTCGACTTCTCTAGCGGGAGGGAAGACCCAGTACTTC
TRBJ2-7	TRBD2	16	few	TRBV7-9	CASSLSSGRVSYEQYF	TGTGCCAGCAGCTTGAGTAGCGGGAGAGTTAGCTACGAGCAGTACTTC
TRBJ2-7	-	15	-	TRBV5-1	CASSLFGPQSYEQYF	TGCGCCAGCAGCTTGTTCGGACCTCAGTCCTACGAGCAGTACTTC
TRBJ2-5	-	15	-	TRBV14	CASSLRVSGQETQYF	TGTGCCAGCAGCCTGCGCGTTAGCGGACAAGAGACCCAGTACTTC
TRBJ1-1	-	13	many	TRBV5-1	CASSLEGFTEAFF	TGCGCCAGCAGCTTGGAAGGGTTCACTGAAGCTTTCTTT
TRBJ2-2	-	17	few	TRBV7-2	CASSFGNRGMATGELFF	TGTGCCAGCAGCTTCGGGAACAGAGGGATGGCCACCGGGGAGCTGTTTTTT
TRBJ1-6	TRBD1	15	once	TRBV7-9	CASSEGTANNSPLHF	TGTGCCAGCAGCGAAGGGACAGCGAATAATTCACCCCTCCACTTT
TRBJ2-7	-	14	many	TRBV20-1	CSASRRRDSYEQYF	TGCAGTGCTAGTCGCCGGAGGGACTCCTACGAGCAGTACTTC
TRBJ1-1	-	12	few	TRBV5-6	CASSLGRAEAFF	TGTGCCAGCAGCTTGGGTCGGGCTGAAGCTTTCTTT
TRBJ2-4	-	17	few	TRBV28	CASSGADGDLAKNIQYF	TGTGCCAGCAGCGGAGCGGACGGTGATCTAGCCAAAAACATTCAGTACTTC
TRBJ2-5	TRBD1	15	few	TRBV5-1	CASSLAWTGVETQYF	TGCGCCAGCAGCTTGGCGTGGACAGGAGTAGAGACCCAGTACTTC
TRBJ2-5	TRBD1	18	many	TRBV18	CASSRVTLGTGGPETQYF	TGTGCCAGCTCACGCGTTACGCTCGGGACAGGGGGCCCAGAGACCCAGTACTTC
TRBJ2-1	TRBD2	15	-	TRBV3-1	CASSHGGALGNEQFF	TGTGCCAGCAGCCACGGGGGGGCATTGGGGAATGAGCAGTTCTTC
TRBJ2-3	-	14	-	TRBV10-2	CASSPGVTADTQYF	TGCGCCAGCAGTCCGGGAGTGACTGCAGATACGCAGTATTTT
TRBJ2-1	-	15	-	TRBV5-6	CASIRVGMSYNEQFF	TGTGCCAGCATCCGCGTGGGGATGAGCTACAATGAGCAGTTCTTC
TRBJ2-3	-	13	few	TRBV11-1	CASSLDGGPTQYF	TGTGCCAGCAGCTTAGATGGTGGCCCTACGCAGTATTTT
TRBJ2-5	TRBD1	15	-	TRBV5-1	CASSFGTGGAETQYF	TGCGCCAGCAGCTTCGGGACAGGGGGCGCGGAGACCCAGTACTTC
TRBJ2-7	-	12	few	TRBV6-2/TRBV6-3	CASGDRGYEQYF	TGTGCCAGCGGAGACAGAGGCTACGAGCAGTACTTC
TRBJ1-5	-	14	few	TRBV3-1	CASSQDQGHRPQHF	TGTGCCAGCAGCCAAGATCAGGGTCACCGGCCCCAGCATTTT
TRBJ2-3	-	14	-	TRBV29-1	CSVEGVQAADTQYF	TGCAGCGTTGAAGGGGTGCAAGCAGCAGATACGCAGTATTTT
TRBJ2-3	TRBD2	17	-	TRBV5-1	CASSLAGSGGDTDTQYF	TGCGCCAGCAGCTTGGCGGGTAGCGGGGGGGATACAGATACGCAGTATTTT
TRBJ2-7	TRBD2	16	many	TRBV4-1	CASSHVGTSATYEQYF	TGCGCCAGCAGCCACGTAGGGACTAGCGCTACCTACGAGCAGTACTTC
TRBJ2-3	-	15	few	TRBV14	CASSPQRARTDTQYF	TGTGCCAGCAGCCCGCAGAGGGCTCGGACAGATACGCAGTATTTT
TRBJ2-7	-	14	few	TRBV20-1	CSARDRNSVYEQYF	TGCAGTGCTAGAGATCGTAATAGTGTCTACGAGCAGTACTTC
TRBJ2-1	TRBD2	14	many	TRBV10-3	CAISASGRDNEQFF	TGTGCCATCAGCGCTAGCGGGAGGGACAATGAGCAGTTCTTC
TRBJ2-5	-	13	many	TRBV20-1	CSASLRVRETQYF	TGCAGTGCTAGCCTCAGGGTCCGAGAGACCCAGTACTTC
TRBJ2-7	TRBD1	14	-	TRBV5-1	CASSYSGTGFRQYF	TGCGCCAGCAGTTATTCCGGGACAGGGTTCCGGCAGTACTTC
TRBJ2-3	TRBD2	15	-	TRBV7-2	CASSLVAGHTDTQYF	TGTGCCAGCAGCTTAGTAGCGGGCCACACAGATACGCAGTATTTT
TRBJ2-7	-	12	-	TRBV20-1	CSARDLRDEQYF	TGCAGTGCTAGAGATTTAAGGGACGAGCAGTACTTC
TRBJ2-7	-	14	-	TRBV7-2	CASSLSYQGYEQYF	TGTGCCAGCAGCTTGAGCTATCAGGGATACGAGCAGTACTTC
TRBJ2-5	TRBD1	14	few	TRBV20-1	CSARGDRASETQYF	TGCAGTGCTAGGGGGGACAGGGCGTCGGAGACCCAGTACTTC
TRBJ2-7	TRBD2	14	-	TRBV6-2/TRBV6-3	CASSYRREGYEQYF	TGTGCCAGCAGTTACCGGCGGGAGGGGTACGAGCAGTACTTC
TRBJ2-7	TRBD2	15	-	TRBV28	CASSSLAGGLNEQYF	TGTGCCAGCAGTTCATTAGCGGGAGGGCTAAACGAGCAGTACTTC
TRBJ2-5	-	13	few	TRBV6-1	CASTKGGQETQYF	TGTGCCAGCACCAAAGGGGGGCAAGAGACCCAGTACTTC
TRBJ2-5	-	13	few	TRBV7-7	CASSRFVLETQYF	TGTGCTAGCAGCCGCTTCGTGTTGGAGACCCAGTACTTC
TRBJ2-1	TRBD2	20	few	TRBV29-1	CSVGKVRHWGALAGPHEQFF	TGCAGCGTCGGAAAAGTGAGACACTGGGGTGCACTAGCGGGACCCCATGAGCAGTTCTTC
TRBJ2-2	TRBD1	15	many	TRBV10-3	CAIMTGQTNTGELFF	TGTGCCATCATGACGGGACAGACGAACACCGGGGAGCTGTTTTTT
TRBJ2-7	-	14	few	TRBV9	CASSPEGTIYEQYF	TGTGCCAGCAGCCCTGAGGGGACCATCTACGAGCAGTACTTC
TRBJ2-7	-	15	-	TRBV7-2	CASSLAQGGSYEQYF	TGTGCCAGCAGCTTAGCACAGGGAGGGTCCTACGAGCAGTACTTC
TRBJ2-5	-	15	-	TRBV4-1	CASSQDRWQRETQYF	TGCGCCAGCAGCCAAGATCGGTGGCAAAGAGAGACCCAGTACTTC
TRBJ2-7	TRBD2	14	few	TRBV7-2	CASRAPGREGEQYF	TGTGCCAGCAGGGCCCCCGGGAGGGAAGGCGAGCAGTACTTC
TRBJ2-1	TRBD1	17	many	TRBV11-2	CASSRNTGQGGYNEQFF	TGTGCCAGCAGCCGAAATACGGGACAGGGAGGCTACAATGAGCAGTTCTTC
TRBJ1-2	TRBD1	14	few	TRBV11-2	CASSFRTGGNGYTF	TGTGCCAGCAGCTTTAGGACAGGGGGGAATGGCTACACCTTC
TRBJ2-5	TRBD1	15	few	TRBV4-3	CASSQGDRDLGTQYF	TGCGCCAGCAGCCAAGGGGACAGGGATCTGGGGACCCAGTACTTC
TRBJ2-1	TRBD2	15	-	TRBV4-3	CASSQGTSGWDEQFF	TGCGCCAGCAGCCAAGGGACTAGCGGGTGGGATGAGCAGTTCTTC
TRBJ2-1	TRBD1	15	many	TRBV7-8	CASSPPRTGDNEQFF	TGTGCCAGCAGCCCTCCGAGGACAGGGGACAATGAGCAGTTCTTC
TRBJ1-2	-	14	-	TRBV6-5	CASSYSTGNYGYTF	TGTGCCAGCAGTTACTCTACAGGGAACTATGGCTACACCTTC
TRBJ2-6	-	11	-	TRBV10-3	CAISGANVLTF	TGTGCCATCAGCGGGGCCAACGTCCTGACTTTC
TRBJ2-6	-	17	few	TRBV6-1	CASGLARTPSGANVLTF	TGTGCCAGCGGCCTAGCGAGAACCCCCTCTGGGGCCAACGTCCTGACTTTC
TRBJ2-1	-	14	-	TRBV4-3	CASSHEGTGNEQFF	TGCGCCAGCAGCCACGAGGGCACAGGCAATGAGCAGTTCTTC
TRBJ2-6	-	21	few	TRBV3-1	CASSQEGAWVGKASGANVLTF	TGTGCCAGCAGCCAAGAGGGGGCCTGGGTAGGAAAGGCCTCTGGGGCCAACGTCCTGACTTTC
TRBJ1-5	-	14	many	TRBV7-2	CASSLVGGEQPQHF	TGTGCCAGCAGCTTAGTTGGGGGGGAGCAGCCCCAGCATTTT
TRBJ2-7	-	12	-	TRBV27	CASSIGREALYF	TGTGCCAGCAGTATCGGACGGGAAGCTCTCTACTTC
TRBJ2-1	-	15	few	TRBV10-2	CASSAPGAANNEQFF	TGCGCCAGCAGTGCCCCGGGGGCGGCCAACAATGAGCAGTTCTTC